This TCR beta chain was sequenced during a study of shared clonotypes between healthy human individuals. The wider study: Three plates each covered CD4 naive and memory; CD8 naive two, CD8 memory one.

This CDR3 contains 13 residues. Looked up from germline, CDR1 is GTSNPN and CDR2 is SVGIG (reference sequence). Trimming shortened V by 3 bases and J by 4 bases, and 13 bases separated the two germline ends. Naive CD8 cells, CD45RO-negative and positively selected for CCR7, excluded terminally differentiated effector memory CD45RA+ cells. Donors, without exception, were Caucasian adults residing in Nashville, Tennessee. Whole-study results and caveats: An expected dependence of interdonor clonotype sharing on sequencing depth was noted.

Assay: immunoSEQ multiplex PCR; the TCRdb copy retains only in-frame clones and omits some. This repertoire shows millions of clones, under 95% found once; its top ten account for around 1.7%. About this clone: Its antigen is as yet unknown.

Sequenced: naive CD8+ T cells from PBMCs. The TCR originated in a man between 18 and 29 years old in good health. Some clones in this sample may be carry-over from other donors' samples. The V call is TRBV30, the J call TRBJ2-7, with D perhaps matching TRBD2 (7 bases). CDR3 DNA: TGTGCCTGGAGGGCTAGGGGGGGGTACGAGCAGTACTTC. Its translation is CAWRARGGYEQYF.